This T cell receptor beta chain emerged from a study of blood T cell repertoires in COVID-19 (dated by TCRdb to between 2020 and 2021). About the study as a whole: Collaborator samples came from the United States, Italy and Spain and covered acute and convalescent phases of COVID-19. The sample metadata nearly always contained a de-identified subject ID, COVID-19 status, age in years and sex. Deeply sampled blood TCRbeta repertoires from subjects exposed to, actively infected with, or recovered from COVID-19 were included in the dataset. The samples were drawn from two sources: the first 160 participants of the ongoing ImmuneRACE study, and 1,254 subjects contributed by 6 global collaborators. The material from the prospective study consisted of cDNA or gDNA derived from T cells, B-cell-depleted T cells, or PBMCs. The repertoires were released in a freely available public database meant as a resource for research on the immune response to SARS-CoV-2. Where available, HLA class I and class II types were taken from metadata supplied by the sample provider and were not determined by assay-based typing.

Study-wide findings and limitations: How much clinical and demographic metadata was included differed by source and by participant, and the metadata was provided uncurated.

The collaborating institutions used their own protocols to collect whole blood in K2EDTA tubes. For TCRbeta analysis, collaborators shipped samples as frozen whole blood, isolated PBMCs, or DNA extracted from either of those sample types. The germline ends are 22 bases apart after V is trimmed by 7 bases and J by 0 bases. Spanning cysteine to phenylalanine, the CDR3 consists of 18 amino acids. Only the CDR3 region is kept as DNA, spanning 54 bases read in frame from base 1. The germline V gene supplies CDR1 MDHEN and CDR2 SYDVKM. TCRbeta CDR3 regions were amplified from genomic DNA by means of the immunoSEQ Assay, a bias-controlled multiplex PCR. In the original analysis: Within the assay, amplification of reference gene primers was used to estimate how many nucleated cells each sample contained. To quantify the absolute abundance of each unique TCRbeta CDR3 rearrangement, sequence reads were collapsed and filtered. For each sample, productive Simpson clonality was calculated as the square root of Simpson's diversity index across productive rearrangements. This is the immuneACCESS table as TCRdb keeps it, with only in-frame sequences that have V and J called. A part of the clones is gone; compared with another copy, unresolved V genes explain less than half, and the rest is unexplained. Clonal size and the V and J genes are those of that table, whereas D and trimming came from the DNA. The sample table holds 150,000 to 200,000 clones, of which about 88% were seen once. Roughly 20% of the sample comes from the top ten.

A remark on this clone: The clone's antigen remains unknown. Base qualities are not recorded, but no much larger clone differs from it by a single base.

The chain uses TRBV28 and TRBJ1-5; no D segment can be confidently identified. The origin of this receptor is an elderly woman with acute or convalescent COVID-19. The sample consisted of peripheral blood. The CDR3 corresponds to CASTLIKGDYYSNQPQHF. The DNA reads TGTGCCAGCACCCTAATAAAAGGAGACTATTATAGCAATCAGCCCCAGCATTTT.